The 14 T cell receptor beta chains listed next were all sequenced from one sample in a study of T cell responses to AZD1222 COVID-19 vaccine. Sequencing was performed with immunoSEQ multiplex PCR; in TCRdb, only in-frame clones are kept and a portion is missing. The sample has approximately 170,000 clones; roughly 92% are singletons. The sample here was peripheral blood, taken on day 0 of AZD1222 vaccination. The receptors were gathered from an adult in good health.

J is TRBJ2-1 and V is TRBV6-5; D call uncertain. V was trimmed by 8 bases and J by 5 bases, leaving 19 bases between them. The germline gives CDR1 MNHEY, CDR2 SVGAGI. The CDR3 runs to 15 residues. CDR3 nucleotide sequence: TGTGCCAGCCTAGAAAAACATCTGGGCAACAATGAGCAGTTCTTC. This translates into CASLEKHLGNNEQFF.

The chain employs TRBV10-1 and TRBJ2-3, with D perhaps being TRBD1 or TRBD2 (6 bases each). Germline V lookup: CDR1 WNHNN, CDR2 SYGVQD (reference sequence). V lost 3 bases and J lost 4, with 14 bases in between. The CDR3 consists of 15 residues. In DNA form, the CDR3 reads TGCGCCAGCAGTGACGCGGGACACCTGGCAGATACGCAGTATTTT. It yields the protein CASSDAGHLADTQYF.

This chain uses TRBV9 with TRBJ1-1; D is ambiguous. V gave up 1 base and J gave up 4 bases, with 11 bases separating them. Germline V CDR1 and CDR2: SGDLS, YYNGEE. This CDR3 region has 14 residues. CDR3 in DNA: TGTGCCAGCAGCGTACTTCCGGAGGGCACTGAAGCTTTCTTT. It is translated as CASSVLPEGTEAFF.

The rearrangement links TRBV10-1 to TRBJ2-3, with D possibly matching TRBD2 (6 bases). With 6 bases removed from V and 2 bases from J, the gap between germline ends came to 15 bases. The CDR3 loop spans 15 amino acids. The germline gives CDR1 WNHNN, CDR2 SYGVQD (reference sequence). CDR3 region: CASSLTGASTDTQYF. CDR3 sequence (DNA): TGCGCCAGCAGCTTGACGGGAGCCTCCACAGATACGCAGTATTTT.

The chain combines TRBV30 with TRBJ1-5; D uncertain. Trimming stripped 0 bases from V and 0 bases from J, with 12 bases between. The CDR3 totals 16 residues. Germline V gives CDR1 GTSNPN, CDR2 SVGIG (reference sequence). The CDR3 reads CAWSVSGWDSNQPQHF. CDR3 DNA: TGTGCCTGGAGTGTATCGGGTTGGGATAGCAATCAGCCCCAGCATTTT.

The J gene is TRBJ2-1, the V gene TRBV24-1, with TRBD1 identical over 9 bases. The V gene end was trimmed by 4 bases and the J gene end by 4 bases; junction bases not matched to a gene: 4. The CDR3 sequence is 15 residues long. Per the germline V gene, CDR1 is KGHDR and CDR2 is SFDVKD. This chain's CDR3 is CATSEGTGPYNEQFF. The CDR3 nucleotides read TGTGCCACCAGTGAGGGGACAGGGCCGTACAATGAGCAGTTCTTC.

The J gene is TRBJ1-2, the V gene TRBV6-5; D is possibly TRBD1 (5 bases). Deletions cut 0 bases from V and 6 bases from J, with 8 bases between. Per the germline V gene, CDR1 is MNHEY and CDR2 is SVGAGI. The CDR3 covers 13 residues. CDR3: CASSYSARDGYTF. In DNA form, the CDR3 reads TGTGCCAGCAGTTACTCAGCCAGGGATGGCTACACCTTC.

Only a few counts were recorded for this clone. V and J are TRBV29-1 and TRBJ2-5; tentative D call: TRBD2 (6 bases). The CDR3 has 15 amino acids. Germline CDR1 is SQVTM and CDR2 is ANQGSEA. Trimming cost V 4 bases and J 0 bases, with 15 bases left between them. CDR3 bases: TGCAGCGTTGGTAGTTGGGCGGGGTACCAAGAGACCCAGTACTTC. It encodes CSVGSWAGYQETQYF.

The chain is built from TRBV14 and TRBJ2-1, with 13 bases fitting TRBD2. Germline trimming cut 0 bases from V and 7 bases from J; bases unmatched to any gene: 6. Germline V CDR1 and CDR2: SGHDN, FVKESK. This CDR3 region has 17 residues. The CDR3 nucleotides read TGTGCCAGCAGCCAAGAATGGGGACTAGCGGGATGGAATGAGCAGTTCTTC. It is translated as CASSQEWGLAGWNEQFF.

CDR3 DNA: TGTGCCAGCAGTGTGGGACAGGGCCTAGGTCAGCCCCAGCATTTT. Protein: CASSVGQGLGQPQHF. The chain couples TRBV2 to TRBJ1-5, with 9 bases aligning to TRBD1. J lost 6 bases, V lost 4 bases, and 7 bases had no gene match. Per germline, CDR1 SNHLY and CDR2 FYNNEI. The CDR3 loop spans 15 amino acids.

The CDR3 bases are TGTGCCAGCAGTATCGGGACGGGAACCTACGAGCAGTACTTC. It yields the protein CASSIGTGTYEQYF. The V and J genes are TRBV6-5 and TRBJ2-7; either TRBD1 or TRBD2 may fit D (5 bases each). This CDR3 spans 14 amino acids. Trimming left V 5 bases short and J 2 bases short, with 13 bases between. Looked up from germline, CDR1 is MNHEY and CDR2 is SVGAGI.

In this sample, this clone turned up a few times. The chain is built from TRBV18 and TRBJ2-4; 11 nucleotides match TRBD2. Germline values: CDR1 KGHSH, CDR2 LQKENI. This CDR3 has 18 amino acids. J gave up 1 base and V 3 bases, and 8 bases lay outside the gene matches. The CDR3 DNA reads TGTGCCAGCTCACCTTTCTTTAGCGGGAGGGACGCCAAAAACATTCAGTACTTC. It codes for CASSPFFSGRDAKNIQYF.

The rearrangement links TRBV11-2 to TRBJ2-1, with 8 positions matching TRBD2. The J segment lost 2 bases and the V segment lost 5 bases, leaving 14 bases of the junction unmatched. CDR3 length equals 18 residues. Germline V gives CDR1 SGHAT, CDR2 FQNNGV. The CDR3 reads CASSIPGLGLRAYNEQFF. Written as DNA, the CDR3 is TGTGCCAGCAGCATACCGGGACTAGGTCTGAGAGCCTACAATGAGCAGTTCTTC.

J is TRBJ1-5 and V is TRBV2, with a tentative D call TRBD1 (5 bases). Germline CDR1 SNHLY, CDR2 FYNNEI. V was pared by 1 base and J by 3 bases, with 10 bases between. The CDR3 runs to 15 residues. Here the CDR3 DNA reads TGTGCCAGCAGTGAAGGTGCGGGGCACAATCAGCCCCAGCATTTT. As protein: CASSEGAGHNQPQHF. Together with reference TRBV2 and TRBJ1-5, the CDR3 gives the full variable domain: EPEVTQTPSHQVTQMGQEVILRCVPISNHLYFYWYRQILGQKVEFLVSFYNNEISEKSEIFDDQFSVERPDGSNFTLKIRSTKLEDSAMYFCASSEGAGHNQPQHFGDGTRLSIL.